These T cell receptor beta chains were read from a single sample in a study of OX40 agonist ivuxolimab in advanced cancers. Here immunoSEQ multiplex PCR was the method, and the copy in TCRdb shows in-frame clones only, minus some. The sample comprises tens of thousands of clones, roughly 90% of which are singletons, and 0.44% rests with the top ten. The sequencing used CD4+ or CD8+ T cells sorted from blood, collected in a trial of the OX40 agonist ivuxolimab. The source is an adult with an advanced solid tumor such as melanoma, head and neck, liver or kidney cancer. Each CDR3 is given with its conserved first and last residue. D genes are given only for firm matches. Size values are once, few and many counts, or a class for expanded clones, and some rows have none.

d_call	j_call	clone_size	v_call	cdr3_aa	cdr3_nt
TRBD2	TRBJ2-5	-	TRBV29-1	CSVWASGETQYF	TGCAGCGTTTGGGCTAGCGGAGAGACCCAGTACTTC
TRBD1	TRBJ1-4	-	TRBV5-4	CASSSGQGNEKLFF	TGTGCCAGCAGCTCGGGACAGGGGAATGAAAAACTGTTTTTT
TRBD2	TRBJ2-7	-	TRBV7-2	CASSVAGGPYEQYF	TGTGCCAGCAGCGTAGCGGGAGGGCCCTACGAGCAGTACTTC
-	TRBJ1-1	-	TRBV6-5	CASSSRNTEAFF	TGTGCCAGCAGTTCACGGAACACTGAAGCTTTCTTT
-	TRBJ2-1	-	TRBV9	CASSISGYYNEQFF	TGTGCCAGCAGCATCAGCGGCTATTACAATGAGCAGTTCTTC
-	TRBJ1-1	-	TRBV5-1	CASSPGRSATEAFF	TGCGCCAGCAGCCCGGGGCGGTCGGCCACTGAAGCTTTCTTT
-	TRBJ2-5	once	TRBV7-2	CASSPPGLQETQYF	TGTGCCAGCAGCCCCCCGGGACTTCAAGAGACCCAGTACTTC
TRBD2	TRBJ2-5	-	TRBV29-1	CSVRVGLAGGGRETQYF	TGCAGCGTTAGAGTGGGACTAGCGGGAGGAGGACGAGAGACCCAGTACTTC
-	TRBJ2-6	-	TRBV7-2	CASSPRSGSGANVLTF	TGTGCCAGCAGCCCTCGGAGCGGCTCTGGGGCCAACGTCCTGACTTTC
-	TRBJ2-7	-	TRBV30	CAWSPRGYEQYF	TGTGCCTGGAGTCCTCGGGGGTACGAGCAGTACTTC
-	TRBJ2-1	-	TRBV2	CASSVQGYNEQFF	TGTGCCAGCAGTGTCCAAGGCTACAATGAGCAGTTCTTC
TRBD2	TRBJ2-1	once	TRBV5-4	CASSGSGGTVWNEQFF	TGTGCCAGCAGCGGAAGCGGGGGGACGGTTTGGAATGAGCAGTTCTTC
TRBD1	TRBJ1-2	-	TRBV19	CASSTGQGAGSGYTF	TGTGCCAGTAGTACGGGACAGGGGGCTGGATCAGGCTACACCTTC
TRBD2	TRBJ2-1	-	TRBV5-1	CASSSTSGINEQFF	TGCGCCAGCAGCTCTACTAGCGGGATAAATGAGCAGTTCTTC
TRBD2	TRBJ2-7	-	TRBV5-5	CASSVTAGGPYEQYF	TGTGCCAGCAGCGTCACCGCGGGAGGGCCTTACGAGCAGTACTTC
-	TRBJ1-5	-	TRBV7-9	CASSPGPISNQPQHF	TGTGCCAGCAGCCCGGGACCTATTAGCAATCAGCCCCAGCATTTT
TRBD1	TRBJ1-1	-	TRBV6-1	CAGQGRANTEAFF	TGTGCCGGACAGGGCAGGGCGAACACTGAAGCTTTCTTT
TRBD1	TRBJ2-7	once	TRBV28	CASSRQGASYEQYF	TGTGCCAGCAGTCGACAGGGGGCCTCCTACGAGCAGTACTTC
-	TRBJ2-6	-	TRBV6-5	CASRYRAGTGANVLTF	TGTGCCAGCAGATACCGGGCAGGGACTGGGGCCAACGTCCTGACTTTC